This T cell receptor beta chain was observed in a study of patients and donors after allogeneic stem cell transplantation (dated by TCRdb to the early 2020s). For this clonotype: Its antigen target is currently unknown. It has no much larger one-base neighbor in the sample; base qualities were not kept.

V is trimmed back by 5 bases and J by 6 bases, and the junction contains 7 bases that no gene match accounts for. Measured from the cysteine to the phenylalanine, the CDR3 is 13 residues long. Only the CDR3 part of the read is kept: 39 bases, read in frame from the first base. The germline V gene encodes CDR1 DFQATT and CDR2 SNEGSKA (reference sequence). The library came from RT-PCR. Sequencing took place on a NextSeq 550. TCRdb reanalyzed the raw reads on its own, using fastp at Q25 for trimming and MiXCR for clone calling, and kept in-frame beta chains. Merged by CDR3 protein, the rows form single entries marked with the most common genes and DNA. The sample table lists about a million distinct CDR3 sequences, about a sixth of them with a count of one. Around 6% of the sample lies in the top ten.

The rearrangement joined TRBV20-1 to TRBJ2-7; the junction holds 10 bases that match TRBD2. Sequenced input: blood, either unsorted or a sorted T cell fraction (not recorded which). The clonotype comes from a human donor who was either an allogeneic HSCT recipient or a stem cell or donor lymphocyte infusion donor (not recorded which). It is not recorded whose cells these are; they may come from a transplant donor. CDR3 region: CSARPGLATEQYF. The nucleotide sequence reads as follows: TGCAGTGCTCGCCCGGGACTAGCGACCGAGCAGTACTTC.